The rows below give T cell receptor beta chains drawn from one sample of a study of chemoradiotherapy in HPV16-positive cancers. Clones were read by immunoSEQ multiplex PCR, and TCRdb kept only the in-frame ones, dropping some. This sample has around 3,500 clones; approximately 80% occur once, and the top ten carry 14%. The specimen was obtained from a patient who underwent chemoradiotherapy. These TCRs come from a human donor with HPV-associated anogenital cancer. CDR3s include the opening cysteine and the closing phenylalanine or tryptophan. The D gene is left open where the match is weak. The size field is filled for only some rows; it gives once, few, many or a size class.

>TRBD1|-|TRBV11-3|TRBJ1-2
CASSLGGDSSDYGYTF
TGTGCCAGCAGCTTAGGGGGGGACAGCTCAGACTATGGCTACACCTTC
>-|-|TRBV7-2|TRBJ2-7
CASSFSYEQYF
TGTGCCAGCAGCTTCTCCTACGAGCAGTACTTC
>-|-|TRBV6-5|TRBJ1-5
CASRTGDQPQHF
TGTGCCAGCAGGACAGGAGATCAGCCCCAGCATTTT
>TRBD1|-|TRBV5-4|TRBJ2-4
CASSFGSGTGRAKNIQYF
TGTGCCAGCAGCTTCGGGTCTGGGACAGGGAGAGCCAAAAACATTCAGTACTTC
>-|-|TRBV19|TRBJ1-2
CASSTPWGEGYGYTF
TGTGCCAGTAGTACTCCGTGGGGGGAAGGCTATGGCTACACCTTC
>-|-|TRBV11-3|TRBJ1-1
CASSTQENTEAFF
TGTGCCAGCAGCACTCAGGAAAACACTGAAGCTTTCTTT
>TRBD1|once|TRBV5-1|TRBJ1-3
CASSLRTGGEDIPNTIYF
TGCGCCAGCAGCCTCCGGACAGGGGGAGAAGATATACCAAACACCATATATTTT
>-|few|TRBV27|TRBJ2-7
CASSLKGGPAYEQYF
TGTGCCAGCAGTTTAAAGGGAGGCCCAGCTTACGAGCAGTACTTC
>-|-|TRBV6-6|TRBJ2-5
CASSYPRTEETQYF
TGTGCCAGCAGTTACCCCAGGACGGAAGAGACCCAGTACTTC
>-|-|TRBV11-3|TRBJ2-1
CASSRGGGRRSYNEQFF
TGTGCCAGCAGCCGGGGAGGGGGTCGAAGATCCTACAATGAGCAGTTCTTC
>TRBD2|-|TRBV14|TRBJ2-5
CASSQDIFASGRAWYQETQYF
TGTGCCAGCAGCCAAGACATTTTCGCTAGCGGGAGGGCCTGGTACCAAGAGACCCAGTACTTC
>-|once|TRBV5-6|TRBJ1-2
CASSADLGNYGYTF
TGTGCCAGCAGCGCTGATCTTGGTAACTATGGCTACACCTTC
>TRBD2|-|TRBV9|TRBJ2-7
CASSGTSGRANEQYF
TGTGCCAGCAGCGGGACTAGCGGGAGGGCCAACGAGCAGTACTTC
>TRBD2|-|TRBV2|TRBJ2-3
CASSESGLAFQYF
TGTGCCAGCAGTGAAAGCGGACTAGCCTTTCAGTATTTT
>TRBD1|-|TRBV19|TRBJ1-2
CASEGGLYGYTF
TGTGCCAGTGAAGGGGGCCTCTATGGCTACACCTTC
>-|-|TRBV7-9|TRBJ1-1
CASSLARVNTEAFF
TGTGCCAGCAGCTTAGCGAGGGTGAACACTGAAGCTTTCTTT
>-|-|TRBV6-5|TRBJ1-6
CASSSRALAPLHF
TGTGCCAGCAGTTCCAGGGCGTTAGCACCCCTCCACTTT
>-|-|TRBV7-9|TRBJ1-2
CASSLGQKLSNGYTF
TGTGCCAGCAGCTTAGGGCAGAAGTTATCGAATGGCTACACCTTC
>TRBD1|-|TRBV19|TRBJ1-6
CASSPRPGTGGSYNSPLHF
TGTGCCAGTAGTCCTCGTCCCGGGACAGGGGGCTCCTATAATTCACCCCTCCACTTT
>-|-|TRBV7-3|TRBJ2-1
CASSLGQPSSYNEQFF
TGTGCCAGCAGCTTGGGACAACCAAGCTCCTACAATGAGCAGTTCTTC